This T cell receptor (beta chain) was captured in a study of vaccination and CD4 T cells after COVID-19. In the study overall: From HCoV-229E, HCoV-OC43, HCoV-NL63 and SARS-CoV-2, overlapping spike peptides were used to stimulate the cells. Study-wide results and caveats: Spike mono-reactivity was shown by 304 of 307 vaccine-specific clones in convalescent patients.

The assay that was used to sequence DNA from cultured CD4+ T cells was the Oncomine TCR Beta short-read assay. TCRdb called the PCR reads again in MiXCR, with one record for every CDR3 protein. This table has 7,500 to 10,000 distinct CDR3 sequences, 30% to 40% appearing once. As for this clonotype: Its matching antigen is unknown.

Treatment indicated: roughly 11-day PBMC culture with coronavirus spike peptide pools or control peptides (ViraFEST assay). After expanding antigen-specific T cells with peptide pools, ViraFEST sequenced their TCRs. Negative selection separated CD4+ T cells from 10-day cultures. J lost 5 bases, V lost 8 bases, and 8 bases had no gene match. This CDR3 has 14 residues. Germline V CDR1 and CDR2: MNHNS, SASEGT. V and J are TRBV6-1 and TRBJ2-2, with 7 bases matching TRBD1. This sequence originates from a human donor who had recovered from COVID-19. The sample comprised CD4+ T cells from blood, cultured in vitro. CDR3 DNA sequence: TGTGCCAGCCGCACAGGGGTTGGTACCGGGGAGCTGTTTTTT. Protein sequence: CASRTGVGTGELFF.